This paragraph covers one TCR beta chain sequence. Its specificity is unknown. Germline trimming cut 2 bases from V and 12 bases from J; bases unmatched to any gene: 7. Germline V gives CDR1 MNHNS, CDR2 SASEGT. The CDR3 consists of 13 residues. Original processing methods: A classifier of distant metastasis in papillary thyroid cancer was built from CDR3 differences (across clinicopathological groups). MiXCR re-clonotyped the PCR reads for TCRdb. These V and J calls are TCRdb output, not the study's own analysis. The sample yields 30,000 to 35,000 clones, about 31% seen once. Thyroid surgery was preceded by no treatment in any patient. These data originate in a study of metastatic and nonmetastatic thyroid tumors. Whole-study context: Both malignant and benign thyroid patients supplied peripheral blood and tumor or nodule tissue samples, across which the repertoires of these patients were then compared. Study-wide results and limits: Reported TCR beta diversity, measured in blood and tumor, was significantly higher for malignant thyroid tumors than for benign nodules.

This chain links TRBV6-1 with TRBJ2-1; TRBD2 aligns across 7 bases. The sample consisted of blood. The clonotype originates from a female donor with papillary thyroid cancer or a benign thyroid nodule (not recorded which). Some clones in this sample may be carry-over from other donors' samples. CDR3 residues: CASSESSGKLQFF. CDR3 nucleotides: TGTGCCAGCAGTGAATCGAGCGGGAAATTGCAGTTCTTC.